The 32 T cell receptor beta chains presented below share a single source sample, sequenced in a study of blood T cell repertoires in COVID-19. Repertoires were generated with immunoSEQ multiplex PCR, while TCRdb's copy carries only in-frame clones and drops some. The sample holds about 130,000 clones; approximately 89% are singletons and the top ten take approximately 4%. Sequenced: peripheral blood. The receptors shown here come from a woman aged 60-75 years with acute or convalescent COVID-19.

This clone was observed a single time. The chain employs TRBV28 and TRBJ2-5, with 10 bases fitting TRBD1. The CDR3 spans 15 residues. From germline, CDR1 is MDHEN and CDR2 SYDVKM. V was pared by 6 bases and J by 5 bases, with 9 bases of the junction left unmatched. CDR3 sequence: CASSPRTGGSETQYF. The CDR3 bases are TGTGCCAGCAGCCCCCGGACAGGGGGTAGCGAGACCCAGTACTTC.

This clone was seen more than once but under ten times. The chain is built from TRBV2 and TRBJ2-5, with D perhaps TRBD2 (6 bases). The V gene's germline CDR1 is SNHLY and CDR2 FYNNEI. Trimming took off 6 bases at V and 9 bases at J, with 17 bases between the two ends. CDR3 length equals 13 residues. This CDR3 reads CASRSSPGEPQYF. DNA for the CDR3: TGTGCCAGCAGGAGCTCACCGGGGGAGCCCCAGTACTTC.

The rearrangement links TRBV7-3 to TRBJ2-1; a weak D match, TRBD1 (6 bases). Trimming cost V 5 bases and J 2 bases, with 10 bases left between them. Germline CDR1 reads SGHTA; CDR2 reads FQGTGA. The CDR3 is 14 residues long. Written as DNA, the CDR3 is TGTGCCAGCAGCCTAAGGGACACCTACAATGAGCAGTTCTTC. This sequence encodes CASSLRDTYNEQFF. Looking up the rest from reference TRBV7-3 and TRBJ2-1 gives the full variable domain: GAGVSQTPSNKVTEKGKYVELRCDPISGHTALYWYRQSLGQGPEFLIYFQGTGAADDSGLPNDRFFAVRPEGSVSTLKIQRTERGDSAVYLCASSLRDTYNEQFFGPGTRLTVL.

The rearrangement links TRBV4-2 to TRBJ1-2; possibly TRBD1 for D (6 bases). This CDR3 has 15 residues. V lost 2 bases, J lost 7 bases, and 17 bases lay in between. In germline, CDR1 is LGHNA, CDR2 YNFKEQ. CDR3 region: CASSQYGGREGGYTF. The CDR3 DNA follows: TGTGCCAGCAGCCAATACGGGGGGCGCGAGGGTGGCTACACCTTC.

The rearrangement joins TRBV5-1 to TRBJ1-2; possible D gene TRBD1, 6 bases. CDR3 length: 13 amino acids. Germline CDR1 SGHRS, CDR2 YFSETQ. V lost 2 bases, J lost 4 bases, and 9 bases lay in between. The CDR3 bases are TGCGCCAGCAGCTTTGGACAGAGCTATGGCTACACCTTC. This sequence encodes CASSFGQSYGYTF.

V is TRBV6-5 and J is TRBJ1-5; TRBD1 is a possible D gene (6 bases). Germline CDR1 MNHEY, CDR2 SVGAGI. The CDR3 totals 15 residues. Trimming pared 6 bases from V and 4 bases from J, leaving 16 bases between. CDR3 coding DNA: TGTGCCAGCAGCGGGGGGGGCACCGGAAATCAGCCCCAGCATTTT. It codes for CASSGGGTGNQPQHF.

The rearrangement joins TRBV5-4 to TRBJ2-7; 9 positions match TRBD1. This CDR3 has 15 amino acids. V lost 4 bases, J lost 1 base, and 6 bases stayed unmatched. Germline V gives CDR1 SGHNT, CDR2 YYREEE (reference sequence). The CDR3, as DNA: TGTGCCAGCAGCCCAGGACAGGGGAGATCCTACGAGCAGTACGTC. Protein sequence: CASSPGQGRSYEQYV.

This clone appeared a single time. The gene calls are TRBV7-8 and TRBJ2-7; 10 nucleotides agree with TRBD1. The CDR3 sequence is 16 residues long. Germline V gives CDR1 SGHVS, CDR2 FQNEAQ. The V gene end was trimmed by 5 bases and the J gene end by 5 bases; junction bases not matched to a gene: 12. CDR3 in amino acids: CASSIIRGQGTHEQYF. CDR3 bases: TGTGCCAGCAGCATTATCAGGGGACAGGGGACCCACGAGCAGTACTTC.

The J gene is TRBJ2-1, the V gene TRBV4-1; unclear D gene. V was clipped by 4 bases and J by 0 bases, with 13 bases between them. Germline V gene data show CDR1 as MGHRA and CDR2 as YSYEKL. The CDR3 is 16 residues long. CDR3 sequence (DNA): TGCGCCAGCAGCCGAACCCCCCCCAGCTCCTACAATGAGCAGTTCTTC. The encoded protein is CASSRTPPSSYNEQFF.

This clone showed up just a few times. The CDR3 DNA reads as TGTGCCAGTAGCCGGACAGAACCTCTTCCCAATCAGCCCCAGCATTTT. Translation: CASSRTEPLPNQPQHF. The genes are TRBV19 and TRBJ1-5, with D maybe TRBD1 (6 bases). The CDR3 runs 16 residues. Trimming pared 6 bases from V and 3 bases from J, leaving 18 bases between. The V gene's germline CDR1 is LNHDA and CDR2 SQIVND (reference sequence).

The chain has TRBV28 and TRBJ2-7, with 8 bases that match TRBD1. CDR3 size: 12 residues. V lost 5 bases, J lost 6 bases, and 3 bases stayed unmatched. Germline CDR1 is MDHEN and CDR2 is SYDVKM. This CDR3 is CASSTTGAEQYF. CDR3 DNA: TGTGCCAGCAGTACGACAGGGGCCGAGCAGTACTTC.

The chain employs TRBV21-1 and TRBJ1-1; the D call in the table, TRBD1, was not verified against the DNA. TRBV21-1 corresponds to a pseudogene. The CDR3 totals 16 residues. The CDR3 loop reads CASRSSTGTGVTEAFF. The CDR3, as DNA: TGTGCCAGCAGAAGCTCCACTGGGACAGGGGTAACTGAAGCTTTCTTT.

The CDR3: CAISLQGESYTF. The DNA for the CDR3 is TGTGCCATCAGCTTACAGGGAGAGAGCTACACCTTC. The chain carries TRBV10-3 and TRBJ1-2; tentatively, D is TRBD1 (6 bases). The V end was cut by 6 bases, the J end by 9 bases, with 14 bases between. The CDR3 runs 12 residues. Germline-derived CDR1 and CDR2 are ENHRY and SYGVKD.

V usage is TRBV19 and J usage is TRBJ2-2; TRBD2 might be the D (5 bases). Germline V gene data show CDR1 as LNHDA and CDR2 as SQIVND (reference sequence). The V gene lost 3 bases and the J gene lost 0 bases, with 11 bases spanning the gap. This CDR3 spans 16 amino acids. The CDR3 region is CASSMSGPPNTGELFF. CDR3 in DNA: TGTGCCAGTAGTATGAGCGGCCCCCCGAACACCGGGGAGCTGTTTTTT.

The chain recombines TRBV24-1 with TRBJ1-5; a possible D gene is TRBD1 (5 bases). Trimming took off 5 bases at V and 7 bases at J, with 17 bases between the two ends. CDR3 size: 15 residues. Germline values: CDR1 KGHDR, CDR2 SFDVKD. The CDR3 sequence is CATSARTWGGQPQHF. DNA of the CDR3: TGTGCCACCAGTGCGAGGACCTGGGGGGGACAGCCCCAGCATTTT.

The chain links TRBV7-9 to TRBJ2-7; tentatively, D is TRBD2 (5 bases). The CDR3 extends over 13 amino acids. Germline loops: CDR1 SEHNR, CDR2 FQNEAQ (reference sequence). V lost 6 bases and J lost 7, with 16 bases in between. CDR3 in amino acids: CASREDLLGEQYF. CDR3 in DNA: TGTGCCAGCAGGGAGGACTTATTGGGAGAGCAGTACTTC. The full variable domain, completed using reference TRBV7-9 and TRBJ2-7, is DTGVSQNPRHKITKRGQNVTFRCDPISEHNRLYWYRQTLGQGPEFLTYFQNEAQLEKSRLLSDRFSAERPKGSFSTLEIQRTEQGDSAMYLCASREDLLGEQYFGPGTRLTVT.

This chain links TRBV6-6 with TRBJ1-3; TRBD1 might be the D (6 bases). The CDR3 loop spans 15 amino acids. Trimming shortened V by 4 bases and J by 2 bases, and 12 bases separated the two germline ends. The V gene's germline CDR1 is MNHNY and CDR2 SVGAGI (reference sequence). The CDR3 is CASSFDRFPGNTIYF. The CDR3 DNA reads TGTGCCAGCAGTTTTGACAGGTTCCCTGGAAACACCATATATTTT.

V usage is TRBV2 and J usage is TRBJ1-5; no firm D call. Germline V gene data show CDR1 as SNHLY and CDR2 as FYNNEI. Trimming took 3 bases from V and 7 from J, leaving 10 bases between them. The CDR3 has 13 residues. For the CDR3, the DNA is TGTGCCAGCAGTGAGGGAGGGAACCAGCCCCAGCATTTT. Its translation is CASSEGGNQPQHF.

This chain connects TRBV30 to TRBJ2-5; D is unclear. There are 12 residues in the CDR3. CDR1 and CDR2 from the germline V gene are GTSNPN and SVGIG (reference sequence). Trimming took 0 bases from V and 3 from J, leaving 5 bases between them. The CDR3 spells CAWSVHKETQYF. CDR3 DNA: TGTGCCTGGAGTGTACATAAAGAGACCCAGTACTTC. The variable domain in full, completed from reference TRBV30 and TRBJ2-5, reads SQTIHQWPATLVQPVGSPLSLECTVEGTSNPNLYWYRQAAGRGLQLLFYSVGIGQISSEVPQNLSASRPQDRQFILSSKKLLLSDSGFYLCAWSVHKETQYFGPGTRLLVL.

The chain joins TRBV24-1 to TRBJ1-5, with D maybe TRBD1 (6 bases). Between the trimmed V and J ends, which lost 3 bases and 1 base, there was a span of 12 bases. Germline loops: CDR1 KGHDR, CDR2 SFDVKD. This CDR3 is built from 16 residues. CDR3: CATSDAGQTSNQPQHF. CDR3 nucleotide sequence: TGTGCCACCAGTGATGCCGGACAGACCAGCAATCAGCCCCAGCATTTT.

The chain recombines TRBV25-1 with TRBJ1-1; D is possibly TRBD1 (6 bases). V was shortened by 6 bases and J by 2 bases, with 10 bases between the two germline ends. This CDR3 contains 13 residues. CDR1 is MGHDK, CDR2 SYGVNS, per germline. The CDR3 nucleotides read TGTGCCAGCAGGCCAGGGGTTAACACTGAAGCTTTCTTT. It translates to CASRPGVNTEAFF. Full variable domain (outside the CDR3, taken from reference TRBV25-1 and TRBJ1-1): EADIYQTPRYLVIGTGKKITLECSQTMGHDKMYWYQQDPGMELHLIHYSYGVNSTEKGDLSSESTVSRIRTEHFPLTLESARPSHTSQYLCASRPGVNTEAFFGQGTRLTVV.

The chain links TRBV7-9 to TRBJ2-3, with TRBD2 matching 10 bases. J lost 11 bases, V lost 6 bases, and 11 bases had no gene match. This CDR3 comprises 14 residues. Germline loops: CDR1 SEHNR, CDR2 FQNEAQ (reference sequence). The CDR3 loop reads CASSSWASGSKQYF. The CDR3 DNA reads as TGTGCCAGCAGTTCCTGGGCTAGCGGGAGTAAGCAGTATTTT.

This rearrangement joins TRBV19 to TRBJ2-7; 10 bases match TRBD1. With 5 bases clipped from V and 4 bases from J, the junction kept 20 bases outside the gene matches. This CDR3 is built from 19 residues. CDR1 and CDR2 (germline): LNHDA, SQIVND (reference sequence). CDR3 coding DNA: TGTGCCAGTAGTGAGGAGACAGGGGGCGCATCCGGGAATCGGTACGAGCAGTACTTC. This translates into CASSEETGGASGNRYEQYF.

This chain connects TRBV20-1 to TRBJ2-1, with 12 bases identical to TRBD2. Trimming at V came to 3 bases and at J to 1 base, leaving 7 bases not matched to a gene. The CDR3 loop spans 17 amino acids. Germline V lookup: CDR1 DFQATT, CDR2 SNEGSKA (reference sequence). This CDR3 is CSASALAGGLSYNEQFF. The CDR3 region has the DNA TGCAGTGCTAGTGCACTAGCGGGAGGTCTTTCCTACAATGAGCAGTTCTTC.

The chain employs TRBV5-4 and TRBJ2-1, with D hard to call. Trimming stripped 4 bases from V and 5 bases from J, with 10 bases between. CDR3 length: 13 residues. Germline CDR1 SGHNT, CDR2 YYREEE (reference sequence). The CDR3 nucleotides are TGTGCCAGCAGCCTTGCAGGTAACAATGAGCAGTTCTTC. This sequence encodes CASSLAGNNEQFF. Combining the CDR3 with reference TRBV5-4 and TRBJ2-1 gives the whole variable domain ETGVTQSPTHLIKTRGQQVTLRCSSQSGHNTVSWYQQALGQGPQFIFQYYREEENGRGNFPPRFSGLQFPNYSSELNVNALELDDSALYLCASSLAGNNEQFFGPGTRLTVL.

The rearrangement joins TRBV5-1 to TRBJ1-4; 8 bases match TRBD1. V shed 3 bases, J shed 5 bases, and the junction held 9 bases outside the gene matches. The CDR3 is 16 amino acids. The V gene's germline CDR1 is SGHRS and CDR2 YFSETQ. The chain's CDR3 is CASSWGAGTGNEKLFF. CDR3 DNA sequence: TGCGCCAGCAGCTGGGGAGCCGGGACAGGCAATGAAAAACTGTTTTTT.

This clone was observed a few times. The chain combines TRBV19 with TRBJ1-5, with D possibly matching TRBD1 (6 bases). The V and J ends lost 10 bases and 2 bases respectively, with 9 bases between them. The CDR3 has 12 residues. The germline CDR1 and CDR2 sequences are LNHDA and SQIVND (reference sequence). The CDR3 spells CATGQRNQPQHF. Here the CDR3 DNA reads TGTGCCACCGGACAGCGCAATCAGCCCCAGCATTTT. The complete variable domain, with remaining parts taken from reference TRBV19 and TRBJ1-5, reads DGGITQSPKYLFRKEGQNVTLSCEQNLNHDAMYWYRQDPGQGLRLIYYSQIVNDFQKGDIAEGYSVSREKKESFPLTVTSAQKNPTAFYLCATGQRNQPQHFGDGTRLSIL.

This chain uses TRBV28 with TRBJ1-1; D is ambiguous. There are 13 residues in the CDR3. V lost 6 bases to trimming and J lost 4 bases, with 12 bases between them. The germline V gene encodes CDR1 MDHEN and CDR2 SYDVKM. CDR3: CASSPGSITEAFF. The DNA for the CDR3 is TGTGCCAGCAGCCCCGGGAGTATCACTGAAGCTTTCTTT.

The CDR3 is CASSLGQGPSGNTIYF. The CDR3 DNA reads as TGCGCCAGCAGCTTGGGGCAGGGCCCCTCTGGAAACACCATATATTTT. The rearrangement links TRBV5-1 to TRBJ1-3; D is perhaps TRBD1 (5 bases). In germline, CDR1 is SGHRS, CDR2 YFSETQ. V lost 0 bases, J lost 0 bases, and 10 bases lay in between. This CDR3 has 16 residues. Complete variable domain (other parts from reference TRBV5-1 and TRBJ1-3): KAGVTQTPRYLIKTRGQQVTLSCSPISGHRSVSWYQQTPGQGLQFLFEYFSETQRNKGNFPGRFSGRQFSNSRSEMNVSTLELGDSALYLCASSLGQGPSGNTIYFGEGSWLTVV.

This chain uses TRBV19 with TRBJ1-4; TRBD1 matches at 7 bases. The CDR3 consists of 15 residues. With 5 bases clipped from V and 10 bases from J, the junction kept 13 bases outside the gene matches. Germline V gene lookup returns CDR1 LNHDA and CDR2 SQIVND (reference sequence). DNA for the CDR3: TGTGCCAGTAGTCCTAAGACAGGGAGGATAGGAAAACTGTTTTTT. Translated: CASSPKTGRIGKLFF.

J is TRBJ1-3 and V is TRBV4-2; 8 bases map to TRBD1. This CDR3 is 16 amino acids long. In germline, CDR1 is LGHNA, CDR2 YNFKEQ. Germline trimming cut 2 bases from V and 3 bases from J; bases unmatched to any gene: 6. The CDR3 here is CASSQFQGAVGNTIYF. CDR3 DNA sequence: TGTGCCAGCAGCCAATTTCAGGGGGCGGTTGGAAACACCATATATTTT.

This clone was recorded a few times. The rearrangement links TRBV3-1 (or the pseudogene TRBV3-2) to TRBJ2-1; TRBD2 matches 15 bases. Germline-derived CDR1 and CDR2 are LGHDT and YNNKEL (reference sequence). The CDR3 sequence is 18 residues long. V dropped 4 bases and J dropped 5; count of bases not matched to a gene: 9. In nucleotides, the CDR3 is TGTGCCAGCAGCCTAGTCCCGGGACTAGCGGGAGGCGACAATGAGCAGTTCTTC. It is translated as CASSLVPGLAGGDNEQFF.